The 23 T cell receptor beta chains below all came from one sample that was sequenced in a study of type 1 regulatory T cells. A single record per CDR3 protein comes from TCRdb applying MiXCR to the reads. Of approximately 43,000 distinct CDR3 sequences in the sample, 12% were seen once. No antigen has been assigned to these receptors. The sequenced material came from cultured non-Tr1 T cells, either the whole culture or a sorted T cell fraction (not recorded which). These TCRs come from a human donor in good health.

This clonotype was seen only a few times. The rearrangement links TRBV24-1 to TRBJ2-1; no reliable D call. Germline V gene sequence: CDR1 KGHDR, CDR2 SFDVKD. Trimming left V 0 bases short and J 0 bases short, with 8 bases between. The CDR3 totals 16 residues. The CDR3 DNA reads TGTGCCACCAGTGATTTGGGCGCCGACTCCTACAATGAGCAGTTCTTC. This sequence encodes CATSDLGADSYNEQFF.

Details on this clonotype: One end of the junction is discordant with germline, which a read error may explain. This rearrangement joins TRBV5-5 to TRBJ2-1, with D perhaps matching TRBD1 or TRBD2 (6 bases each). Germline V gene data show CDR1 as SGHKS and CDR2 as YYEKEE (reference sequence). The CDR3 extends over 15 amino acids. The CDR3 coding sequence is TGTGCCAGCAGCTTGGGAGGAGGGGGAAACAATGGGCAGTTCTTC. Protein sequence: CASSLGGGGNNGQFF.

This chain uses TRBV19 with TRBJ2-1; TRBD2 aligns across 7 bases. The CDR3 extends over 15 amino acids. Trimming took 10 bases from V and 0 from J; bases not matched to a gene: 9. Germline values: CDR1 LNHDA, CDR2 SQIVND (reference sequence). The CDR3 bases are TGTGCCACCTTGCCGACTAGCCGCTCCTACAATGAGCAGTTCTTC. It translates to CATLPTSRSYNEQFF. Filled out from reference TRBV19 and TRBJ2-1, the complete variable domain reads DGGITQSPKYLFRKEGQNVTLSCEQNLNHDAMYWYRQDPGQGLRLIYYSQIVNDFQKGDIAEGYSVSREKKESFPLTVTSAQKNPTAFYLCATLPTSRSYNEQFFGPGTRLTVL.

This clonotype was recorded many times. The V call is TRBV2, the J call TRBJ1-5; 12 bases match TRBD1. Losses at the gene ends were 6 bases for V and 7 bases for J; bases not matched to a gene: 7. Germline CDR1 is SNHLY and CDR2 is FYNNEI. The CDR3 is 15 residues long. CDR3 DNA sequence: TGTGCCAGCAGCCCGGGACAGGGGGCGGCACAGCCCCAGCATTTT. It specifies CASSPGQGAAQPQHF.

Written as DNA, the CDR3 is TGCGCCAGCAGCTTCCCATCCCAAGAGACCCAGTACTTC. This translates into CASSFPSQETQYF. V gene TRBV5-1 combines with J gene TRBJ2-5; D gene uncertain. CDR3 size: 13 residues. The germline V and J ends were trimmed by 2 bases and 1 base, with 6 bases remaining between them. Germline V gene lookup returns CDR1 SGHRS and CDR2 YFSETQ.

Ten or more counts support this clonotype. The genes are TRBV20-1 and TRBJ2-6; perhaps TRBD2 as D (7 bases). The CDR3 is made up of 16 amino acids. The germline V gene encodes CDR1 DFQATT and CDR2 SNEGSKA (reference sequence). The V end was cut by 6 bases, the J end by 0 bases, with 15 bases between. The CDR3: CSAPRGAHSGANVLTF. CDR3 in DNA: TGCAGTGCCCCCCGGGGGGCTCACTCTGGGGCCAACGTCCTGACTTTC.

Note on this clonotype: The junction departs from germline at one end; a sequencing error may be responsible. V usage is TRBV5-6 and J usage is TRBJ2-1; D is ambiguous. Germline loops: CDR1 SGHDT, CDR2 YYEEEE. The CDR3 has 11 amino acids. The CDR3 coding sequence is TGTGCCAGCAGCATCTACGATGAGCAGTTCTTC. Translation: CASSIYDEQFF.

This clonotype was counted only a few times. V usage is TRBV29-1 and J usage is TRBJ2-6, with 7 bases aligning to TRBD1. V dropped 6 bases and J dropped 0; count of bases not matched to a gene: 5. Germline CDR1 is SQVTM and CDR2 is ANQGSEA. The CDR3 runs to 15 residues. The CDR3 DNA is TGCAGCGTGATGACAGGGAACTCTGGGGCCAACGTCCTGACTTTC. Its translation: CSVMTGNSGANVLTF. Supplemented by reference TRBV29-1 and TRBJ2-6, the full variable domain reads SAVISQKPSRDICQRGTSLTIQCQVDSQVTMMFWYRQQPGQSLTLIATANQGSEATYESGFVIDKFPISRPNLTFSTLTVSNMSPEDSSIYLCSVMTGNSGANVLTFGAGSRLTVL.

Details on this clonotype: A much larger clone lies a single base off, so this may be a read error. The chain joins TRBV29-1 to TRBJ1-1; unclear D gene. CDR3 length: 12 amino acids. CDR1 is SQVTM and CDR2 is ANQGSEA in the germline V gene. CDR3 amino acids: CSGGGMNAEAFF. CDR3 in DNA: TGCAGCGGGGGAGGGATGAACGCTGAAGCTTTCTTT.

This clonotype was observed a few times. The V and J genes are TRBV5-6 and TRBJ2-2, with D possibly being TRBD2 (6 bases). The V gene's germline CDR1 is SGHDT and CDR2 YYEEEE. V was clipped by 6 bases and J by 5 bases, with 11 bases between them. The CDR3 spans 13 residues. As DNA, the CDR3 is TGTGCCAGCACCATTCGGGGGACCGGGGAGCTGTTTTTT. Its protein is CASTIRGTGELFF.

This clonotype came up many times. The CDR3 reads CSARDGASGRASAQYF. The CDR3 DNA reads TGCAGTGCTAGAGATGGGGCTAGCGGGAGGGCCAGTGCGCAGTATTTT. The genes are TRBV20-1 and TRBJ2-3, with 12 bases matching TRBD2. The CDR3 has 16 amino acids. Germline assignment: CDR1 DFQATT and CDR2 SNEGSKA (reference sequence). The V and J ends lost 0 bases and 10 bases, in that order; junction bases with no gene match: 11.

This clonotype showed up many times. This rearrangement joins TRBV11-2 to TRBJ2-3; D unclear. CDR3 length: 13 amino acids. Germline-derived CDR1 and CDR2 are SGHAT and FQNNGV. V shed 5 bases and J shed 6 bases, with 12 bases lying between them. CDR3 protein: CASSGPQWDTQYF. DNA of the CDR3: TGTGCCAGCAGCGGCCCGCAATGGGATACGCAGTATTTT. Filled out from reference TRBV11-2 and TRBJ2-3, the complete variable domain reads EAGVAQSPRYKIIEKRQSVAFWCNPISGHATLYWYQQILGQGPKLLIQFQNNGVVDDSQLPKDRFSAERLKGVDSTLKIQPAKLEDSAVYLCASSGPQWDTQYFGPGTRLTVL.

In this sample, this clonotype turned up many times. The V and J genes are TRBV18 and TRBJ2-5; D gene ambiguous. The CDR3 runs 13 residues. V lost 6 bases, J lost 0 bases, and 8 bases lay in between. Per the germline V gene, CDR1 is KGHSH and CDR2 is LQKENI. The CDR3 coding sequence is TGTGCCAGCTCTCCTCGGAACCAAGAGACCCAGTACTTC. This gives the protein CASSPRNQETQYF.

This clonotype was seen ten or more times. This rearrangement joins TRBV20-1 to TRBJ1-4; TRBD1 might be the D (5 bases). Trimming took off 7 bases at V and 4 bases at J, with 16 bases between the two ends. The length of the CDR3 is 14 residues. In germline, CDR1 is DFQATT, CDR2 SNEGSKA (reference sequence). The CDR3, as DNA: TGCAGTGTGTCTCCCTCGGGGGTTAATGAAAAACTGTTTTTT. Protein: CSVSPSGVNEKLFF.

In this sample, this clonotype turned up many times. This chain connects TRBV3-1 to TRBJ2-7, with D perhaps matching TRBD1 (6 bases). In germline, CDR1 is LGHDT, CDR2 YNNKEL (reference sequence). The CDR3 runs 13 residues. Trimming removed 6 bases at V and 0 bases at J, with 9 bases between. CDR3 protein: CASRSGHSYEQYF. CDR3 nucleotides: TGTGCCAGCAGATCGGGACACTCCTACGAGCAGTACTTC.

In its sample, this clonotype was seen many times. V is TRBV15 and J is TRBJ1-4; D is possibly TRBD1 (5 bases). CDR1 is LNHNV and CDR2 is YYDKDF in the germline V gene (reference sequence). V was trimmed by 7 bases and J by 6 bases, leaving 18 bases between them. There are 15 residues in the CDR3. CDR3 sequence reads: CATTPRWGQDEKLFF. The CDR3 DNA reads as TGTGCCACCACCCCGCGTTGGGGCCAGGATGAAAAACTGTTTTTT.

As concerns this clonotype: A much larger clone lies one base from this, so it may be a read error. V and J are TRBV5-1 and TRBJ2-5; D is tentatively TRBD1 or TRBD2 (6 bases each). The CDR3 totals 14 residues. The V end was cut by 7 bases, the J end by 2 bases, with 15 bases between. Germline V lookup: CDR1 SGHRS, CDR2 YFSETQ. The CDR3 sequence is CASGTSQGQETQYF. CDR3 DNA: TGCGCCAGCGGGACTTCGCAGGGGCAAGAGACCCAGTACTTC.

The J gene is TRBJ1-4, the V gene TRBV20-1; perhaps TRBD1 as D (6 bases). V lost 5 bases to trimming and J lost 7 bases, with 14 bases between them. The CDR3 runs 13 residues. The V gene's germline CDR1 is DFQATT and CDR2 SNEGSKA (reference sequence). The CDR3, as DNA: TGCAGTGCTCGGACGGGGGGGCCTGAAAAACTGTTTTTT. Translation gives CSARTGGPEKLFF.

Details on this clonotype: A much larger clonotype is one base distant, so this may be a read error. The chain employs TRBV30 and TRBJ2-1; the match to TRBD2 covers 9 bases. Germline V gives CDR1 GTSNPN, CDR2 SVGIG (reference sequence). CDR3 size: 13 residues. V lost 7 bases, J lost 5 bases, and 6 bases stayed unmatched. CDR3 sequence reads: CALNSGRDNEQFF. In DNA form, the CDR3 reads TGTGCCTTGAATAGCGGGAGAGACAATGAGCAGTTCTTC.

The chain carries TRBV29-1 and TRBJ1-3; TRBD1 matches 9 bases. Germline CDR1 is SQVTM and CDR2 is ANQGSEA. Germline trimming cut 5 bases from V and 3 bases from J; bases unmatched to any gene: 5. This CDR3 has 14 residues. CDR3 nucleotide sequence: TGCAGCGTTAAGGGACAGGGTTTTGGAAACACCATATATTTT. This sequence encodes CSVKGQGFGNTIYF.

This clonotype came up many times. V usage is TRBV7-9 and J usage is TRBJ2-1; a weak D match, TRBD2 (5 bases). Trimming removed 5 bases from V and 0 bases from J, with 11 bases in between. The CDR3 is made up of 15 amino acids. CDR1 is SEHNR, CDR2 FQNEAQ, per germline (reference sequence). CDR3 amino acids: CASSPGVDSYNEQFF. DNA for the CDR3: TGTGCCAGCAGCCCCGGGGTAGACTCCTACAATGAGCAGTTCTTC. The full variable domain, with the rest looked up from reference TRBV7-9 and TRBJ2-1, is DTGVSQNPRHKITKRGQNVTFRCDPISEHNRLYWYRQTLGQGPEFLTYFQNEAQLEKSRLLSDRFSAERPKGSFSTLEIQRTEQGDSAMYLCASSPGVDSYNEQFFGPGTRLTVL.

This sequence joins TRBV5-5 and TRBJ2-2, with D possibly called TRBD1 or TRBD2 (5 bases each). The germline gives CDR1 SGHKS, CDR2 YYEKEE (reference sequence). The CDR3 runs to 16 residues. The V and J ends lost 4 bases and 0 bases respectively, with 13 bases between them. CDR3 DNA sequence: TGTGCCAGCAGCATCCCGGGACGGGCGAACACCGGGGAGCTGTTTTTT. Translated, it gives CASSIPGRANTGELFF.

This clonotype was counted only a few times. The chain has TRBV6-1 and TRBJ1-3; D is unclear. V shed 8 bases and J shed 1 base, with 12 bases lying between them. The CDR3 runs 14 residues. The germline CDR1 and CDR2 sequences are MNHNS and SASEGT. The CDR3 DNA follows: TGTGCCAGCTTACGGCGACAATCTGGAAACACCATATATTTT. Translating it yields CASLRRQSGNTIYF.